The following is a T cell receptor (beta chain) sequence with its context. This sample stems from a study of control samples from healthy donors and cancer patients. The table came from immunoSEQ multiplex PCR; TCRdb's copy has only in-frame clones and leaves some out. The data contain tens of thousands of clones, around four fifths of them singletons. The length of the CDR3 is 19 residues. Per germline, CDR1 LGHDT and CDR2 YNNKEL (reference sequence). The V and J ends lost 0 bases and 6 bases respectively, with 23 bases between them. The chain uses TRBV3-1 (or the pseudogene TRBV3-2) and TRBJ2-2; D is unresolved. Sequencing was done on a sample of blood. This TCR was sampled from a young man in good health. Here the CDR3 reads CASSQEGSGLLNLAGELFF. CDR3 in DNA: TGTGCCAGCAGCCAAGAGGGGTCGGGCCTCCTTAACTTGGCCGGGGAGCTGTTTTTT.